A single sample is the source of the 17 T cell receptor beta chains below, sequenced in a study of blood T cell repertoires in COVID-19. TCRdb keeps only in-frame clones here, not all; method: immunoSEQ multiplex PCR. The data hold some 700,000 clones, with 85% to 90% observed a single time. What was sequenced was peripheral blood. These receptor sequences come from a woman aged 18-29 years with acute or convalescent COVID-19.

On this clone itself: Other DNA sequences in this specimen translate into the identical CDR3. The chain joins TRBV9 to TRBJ1-1; TRBD1 is a possible D gene (6 bases). Germline values: CDR1 SGDLS, CDR2 YYNGEE. V was cut by 2 bases and J by 0 bases, with 8 bases left in between. CDR3 length: 14 amino acids. For the CDR3, the DNA is TGTGCCAGCAGCGTTGGGACAATGAACACTGAAGCTTTCTTT. Translated: CASSVGTMNTEAFF.

J is TRBJ2-7 and V is TRBV5-6; D is perhaps TRBD2 (5 bases). The CDR3 covers 15 residues. Deletions cut 2 bases from V and 2 bases from J, with 14 bases between. From germline, CDR1 is SGHDT and CDR2 YYEEEE. Here the CDR3 reads CASSFRGIQTYEQYF. For the CDR3, the DNA is TGTGCCAGCAGCTTCCGGGGAATACAAACCTACGAGCAGTACTTC. Full variable domain (outside the CDR3, taken from reference TRBV5-6 and TRBJ2-7): DAGVTQSPTHLIKTRGQQVTLRCSPKSGHDTVSWYQQALGQGPQFIFQYYEEEERQRGNFPDRFSGHQFPNYSSELNVNALLLGDSALYLCASSFRGIQTYEQYFGPGTRLTVT.

The J gene is TRBJ1-3, the V gene TRBV6-5; 9 bases line up with TRBD1. The J segment lost 2 bases and the V segment lost 5 bases, leaving 4 bases of the junction unmatched. The CDR3 covers 15 residues. Germline V gives CDR1 MNHEY, CDR2 SVGAGI. CDR3 sequence: CASSPNRGPGNTIYF. In nucleotides, the CDR3 is TGTGCCAGCAGTCCAAACAGGGGGCCTGGAAACACCATATATTTT.

This clone was found once. The CDR3 protein is CASSPSGAATYEQYF. CDR3 DNA sequence: TGTGCCAGCAGCCCTAGCGGCGCAGCCACCTACGAGCAGTACTTC. V and J are TRBV5-5 and TRBJ2-7; 7 bases align to TRBD2. The junction had 9 bases not matched to a gene; V was cut back by 4 bases and J by 2 bases. CDR1 SGHKS and CDR2 YYEKEE come from the germline V gene (reference sequence). CDR3 size: 15 residues. The complete variable domain, with remaining parts taken from reference TRBV5-5 and TRBJ2-7, reads DAGVTQSPTHLIKTRGQQVTLRCSPISGHKSVSWYQQVLGQGPQFIFQYYEKEERGRGNFPDRFSARQFPNYSSELNVNALLLGDSALYLCASSPSGAATYEQYFGPGTRLTVT.

V usage is TRBV30 and J usage is TRBJ2-3; D possibly corresponds to TRBD1 (5 bases). Germline V gene data show CDR1 as GTSNPN and CDR2 as SVGIG (reference sequence). This CDR3 has 13 amino acids. The ends were cut back, 5 bases at V and 7 bases at J, with 16 bases in the middle. CDR3 sequence reads: CAWGSDSPYTQYF. CDR3 DNA: TGTGCCTGGGGATCCGACAGTCCATATACGCAGTATTTT.

The chain combines TRBV9 with TRBJ2-1; 8 bases match TRBD2. Germline loops: CDR1 SGDLS, CDR2 YYNGEE. The CDR3 sequence is 13 residues long. V was clipped by 6 bases and J by 10 bases; unmatched bases: 9. CDR3 sequence: CASNRRGGDEQFF. DNA for the CDR3: TGTGCCAGCAATCGCCGGGGGGGCGACGAGCAGTTCTTC.

This clone was seen only once. This sequence joins TRBV7-2 and TRBJ1-5, with 7 nucleotides matching TRBD1. V trimming: 5 bases; J trimming: 1 base; junction bases outside the gene matches: 5. The CDR3 is made up of 15 amino acids. CDR1 and CDR2 (germline): SGHTA, FQGNSA. The DNA of the CDR3 is TGTGCCAGCAGCACGGGACAGACAAGCAATCAGCCCCAGCATTTT. Translated, it gives CASSTGQTSNQPQHF.

V is TRBV6-6 and J is TRBJ2-3; a possible D gene is TRBD2 (5 bases). CDR3 length: 16 amino acids. Germline CDR1 reads MNHNY; CDR2 reads SVGAGI (reference sequence). V lost 6 bases to trimming and J lost 4 bases, with 20 bases between them. CDR3 loop: CASSPNRASRSDTQYF. The CDR3, as DNA: TGTGCCAGCAGCCCCAACCGGGCTAGCAGGTCAGATACGCAGTATTTT.

The table lists this clone with a count of one. This chain uses TRBV4-1 with TRBJ2-7, with 9 bases that match TRBD2. The trim removed 2 bases at V and 4 bases at J, leaving 6 bases unmatched. Germline V CDR1 and CDR2: MGHRA, YSYEKL. This CDR3 has 15 residues. This CDR3 reads CASSQRSGGIYEQYF. DNA for the CDR3: TGCGCCAGCAGCCAAAGGAGCGGGGGGATATACGAGCAGTACTTC.

V gene TRBV5-5 combines with J gene TRBJ1-1; TRBD1 matches at 9 bases. Trimming cost V 3 bases and J 2 bases; bases outside gene matches: 8. The CDR3 runs to 16 residues. CDR1 is SGHKS and CDR2 is YYEKEE in the germline V gene (reference sequence). The CDR3 here is CASSWRDRAINTEAFF. As DNA, the CDR3 is TGTGCCAGCAGCTGGCGGGACAGGGCGATAAACACTGAAGCTTTCTTT.

The chain links TRBV21-1 to TRBJ2-6; the table calls TRBD1, which could not be checked here. TRBV21-1 is a pseudogene locus. CDR3 size: 18 residues. CDR3 loop: CASSNRTKGASGANVLTF. The DNA for the CDR3 is TGTGCCAGCAGCAATAGAACCAAGGGGGCCTCTGGGGCCAACGTCCTGACTTTC.

This chain joins TRBV7-3 and TRBJ2-1; D perhaps matches TRBD1 (6 bases). V was pared by 5 bases and J by 8 bases, with 16 bases between. The V gene's germline CDR1 is SGHTA and CDR2 FQGTGA. The CDR3 has 14 amino acids. The CDR3 protein is CASSPTLTGYEQFF. In DNA form, the CDR3 reads TGTGCCAGCAGCCCTACCCTAACAGGGTATGAGCAGTTCTTC.

The chain uses TRBV6-2 or TRBV6-3 and TRBJ2-1, with 7 bases identical to TRBD2. V lost 7 bases and J lost 4; bases outside the gene matches: 7. This CDR3 has 14 residues. Per germline, CDR1 MNHEY and CDR2 SVGEGT. CDR3 protein: CASNPAGLYNEQFF. CDR3 coding DNA: TGTGCCAGCAACCCAGCGGGGCTGTACAATGAGCAGTTCTTC.

This chain uses TRBV7-9 with TRBJ1-6; 7 nucleotides line up with TRBD1. Germline loops: CDR1 SEHNR, CDR2 FQNEAQ (reference sequence). Trimming cost V 8 bases and J 4 bases; bases outside gene matches: 11. This CDR3 is 16 amino acids long. CDR3 sequence: CASVSTGTAYNSPLHF. The CDR3 DNA sequence: TGTGCCAGCGTCAGTACCGGGACAGCTTATAATTCACCCCTCCACTTT.

This chain connects TRBV9 to TRBJ2-2; 7 nucleotides line up with TRBD1. There are 16 residues in the CDR3. Trimming removed 4 bases from V and 4 bases from J; junction bases left unmatched: 10. Germline V lookup: CDR1 SGDLS, CDR2 YYNGEE. The CDR3 DNA follows: TGTGCCAGCAGCTCCCCCAGGACAGGTATCACCGGGGAGCTGTTTTTT. Amino acids: CASSSPRTGITGELFF. The entire variable domain, with the rest obtained from reference TRBV9 and TRBJ2-2, is as follows: DSGVTQTPKHLITATGQRVTLRCSPRSGDLSVYWYQQSLDQGLQFLIQYYNGEERAKGNILERFSAQQFPDLHSELNLSSLELGDSALYFCASSSPRTGITGELFFGEGSRLTVL.

The V gene is TRBV7-9, the J gene TRBJ1-1; D possibly corresponds to TRBD1 (5 bases). V was cut by 4 bases and J by 8 bases, with 14 bases left in between. The CDR3 runs 13 residues. CDR1 is SEHNR, CDR2 FQNEAQ, per germline (reference sequence). Here the CDR3 DNA reads TGTGCCAGCAGCTACGCTCCCGGACACGAAGCTTTCTTT. Its protein is CASSYAPGHEAFF.

V and J are TRBV10-3 and TRBJ2-1; maybe TRBD1 (5 bases). The CDR3 contains 12 residues. Trimming shortened V by 2 bases and J by 7 bases, and 6 bases separated the two germline ends. Looked up from germline, CDR1 is ENHRY and CDR2 is SYGVKD. As DNA, the CDR3 is TGTGCCATCAGTGAGAGGGGAAATGAGCAGTTCTTC. Its translation is CAISERGNEQFF.